Sequencing of this T cell receptor (beta chain) was carried out in a study of response to subunit inactivated influenza vaccine. The CDR3 has 15 amino acids. The V end was cut by 1 base, the J end by 8 bases, with 16 bases between. A single record per CDR3 protein comes from TCRdb applying MiXCR to the RT-PCR reads. The repertoire has about 520,000 distinct CDR3 sequences, 6% to 9% of them found once; the top ten carry about an eighth. The sequencing here drew on PBMCs from blood, taken approximately 25 months after vaccination. This TCR came from a man aged 50 to 69 who received an inactivated influenza vaccine. This chain links TRBV12-3 or TRBV12-4 with TRBJ2-3; TRBD2 might be the D (6 bases). Written as DNA, the CDR3 is TGTGCCAGCAGTTTAGAAGGAGGGGCCTCCTCTACGCAGTATTTT. This codes for CASSLEGGASSTQYF.